This is a list of T cell receptor beta chains from one sample in a study of human T cells and chemical hapten exposure. TCRdb re-called the RACE reads with MiXCR, one entry per CDR3 protein. The sample shows tens of thousands of distinct CDR3 sequences, 7% to 10% of them seen only once. The sequenced sample was whole blood, obtained in connection with sensitization to the hapten diphenylcyclopropenone (DPC). Source of these receptors: a middle-aged woman with alopecia areata. Some clones in this sample may be carry-over from other donors' samples. The CDR3 runs from the conserved cysteine through the conserved F or W. D genes are given only for firm matches.

cdr3_aa	v_call	d_call
CASSHRDRANEQFF	TRBV6-5	TRBD1
CASGLVHGGGAFNEQFF	TRBV12-5	TRBD2
CASSMQQGGYGYTF	TRBV5-1	.
CASSIASDQPQHF	TRBV19	.
CASSNRDFNSPLHF	TRBV19	.
CASSGRGGESSYNEQIF	TRBV11-1	TRBD2
CASSQDWGRNTIYF	TRBV3-1	.
CASSTRGGETQYF	TRBV2	.
CASSQDRGARIYGYTF	TRBV4-3	.
CASSTDRSSETQYF	TRBV5-1	TRBD1
CASSTGQGWSEQFF	TRBV6-2/TRBV6-3	TRBD1
CASSRSGDKDTQYF	TRBV5-1	TRBD2
CASSLVATRDTQYF	TRBV5-4	.
CASFGQTSYEQYF	TRBV2	.
CASSQAAGTEAFF	TRBV4-1	.
CASSPRTGRNEQFF	TRBV9	TRBD1
CSARGGSEVHEQFF	TRBV20-1	.
CASSEYGGHAYNEQFF	TRBV6-4	.
CASSQDVAGAGTGELFF	TRBV4-3	.
CASSEDGSYEQYF	TRBV5-1	.
CASSAKAGELFF	TRBV7-6	.
CASSQGVLAGTYNEQFF	TRBV11-3	.
CASSPGPIEQYF	TRBV12-3/TRBV12-4	.
CSARWVYEQYF	TRBV20-1	.
CASSLAITDTQYF	TRBV7-2	.
CASSQPDRARRTGELFF	TRBV4-1	TRBD1
CSAALTDFAF	TRBV20-1	.
CSAKGSRDPNEQFF	TRBV20-1	.
CASSSTGGLSYEQYF	TRBV7-9	TRBD1
CASSPGLAVYEQYF	TRBV4-1	TRBD2
CSARATGAQRSTEAFF	TRBV20-1	.
CASTTSGDTDTQYF	TRBV6-2/TRBV6-3	TRBD2
CASTPVRDTGELFF	TRBV6-6	.
CASSQVGEQFF	TRBV4-2	.
CASSRAGASDTQYF	TRBV3-1	TRBD2
CASSVIRGGRRTDTQYF	TRBV28	.
CASSVGSDTGELFF	TRBV6-1	.